What follows are 5 T cell receptor beta chains derived from one specimen sequenced in a study of blood T cell repertoires in COVID-19. Here immunoSEQ multiplex PCR was the method, and the copy in TCRdb shows in-frame clones only, minus some. The table lists 80,000 to 90,000 clones, around 87% of them singletons. Sequenced input: peripheral blood. These receptors all come from a man between 35 and 55 years old with acute or convalescent COVID-19.

CDR3 region: CAISESLAGTGELFF. Here the CDR3 DNA reads TGTGCCATCAGTGAGTCTCTAGCGGGAACCGGGGAGCTGTTTTTT. The chain uses TRBV10-3 and TRBJ2-2; 9 bases line up with TRBD2. CDR1 and CDR2 from the germline V gene are ENHRY and SYGVKD. V lost 0 bases and J lost 5; bases outside the gene matches: 1. This CDR3 has 15 amino acids.

The chain uses TRBV6-5 and TRBJ2-1; 8 nucleotides agree with TRBD2. V shed 7 bases and J 5 bases; nucleotides not matched to a gene: 4. CDR3 size: 13 residues. Germline V gives CDR1 MNHEY, CDR2 SVGAGI. CDR3 sequence: CASNLAGNNEQFF. The CDR3 coding sequence is TGTGCCAGCAATTTAGCGGGAAACAATGAGCAGTTCTTC.

The V and J genes are TRBV6-5 and TRBJ1-2, with D perhaps matching TRBD1 (6 bases). V shed 5 bases and J shed 6 bases, with 13 bases lying between them. The CDR3 is made up of 13 amino acids. Looked up from germline, CDR1 is MNHEY and CDR2 is SVGAGI. The DNA for the CDR3 is TGTGCCAGCAGTCGTCGGACAGCGGATGGCTACACCTTC. Translated: CASSRRTADGYTF.

This clone was seen more than once but under ten times. The gene calls are TRBV7-8 and TRBJ1-5, with 7 bases that match TRBD1. From germline, CDR1 is SGHVS and CDR2 FQNEAQ. The CDR3 length is 15 residues. V gave up 2 bases and J gave up 3 bases; unmatched junction bases: 4. The CDR3 is CASSLRQGDNQPQHF. In nucleotides, the CDR3 is TGTGCCAGCAGCTTACGCCAGGGGGACAATCAGCCCCAGCATTTT.

The chain uses TRBV11-2 and TRBJ1-1, with 7 bases aligning to TRBD1. J gave up 5 bases and V 3 bases, and 6 bases lay outside the gene matches. Germline CDR1 and CDR2: SGHAT and FQNNGV. The CDR3 is 14 amino acids. The CDR3 loop is CASSLGRGRTEAFF. In nucleotides, the CDR3 is TGTGCCAGCAGCTTGGGCAGGGGGAGAACTGAAGCTTTCTTT.